Given below is one TCR beta chain in context. Its antigen is currently unknown. In generating TCR beta cDNA, 5'RACE template switching with UMIs was used. TCRdb derives one entry per CDR3 protein from the 5' RACE reads, leaving out DNA. The data include 350,000 to 400,000 distinct CDR3 sequences; the top ten clones carry around a tenth. This specimen comes from a study of T cells expressing NK-cell markers. Background on the study: Sorted CD3+CD56+NKG2C+, CD3+CD56+NKG2C- and CD3+CD56-NKG2C+ T cells supplied TCR beta repertoires.

There are 13 residues in the CDR3. General study points: Leadership of the CD3+CD56-NKG2C+ fraction also belonged to these clonotypes in several donors.

The sequenced sample consisted of blood T cells: a sorted CD56 or NKG2C T cell subset, CD4+ or CD8+ T cells, or bulk PBMC T cells (not recorded which). The chain is built from TRBV12-3 or TRBV12-4 and TRBJ2-1. This sequence was found in a woman aged 50 to 60 in good health. The chain's CDR3 is CASSFRQFNEQFF.